This T cell receptor (beta chain) emerged from a study of radiation and T cells in renal cell carcinoma. Generated by immunoSEQ multiplex PCR, the TCRdb table keeps only in-frame clones and is missing some. Among roughly 61,000 clones, 70% to 80% were seen once, and the ten largest hold more than 6.5%. The CDR3 is made up of 14 amino acids. V dropped 1 base and J dropped 11; count of bases not matched to a gene: 11. Germline V lookup: CDR1 GTSNPN, CDR2 SVGIG (reference sequence). The time point here: blood 4 weeks post-SBRT, at nephrectomy. Treatment given: 15 Gy SBRT to primary tumor, nephrectomy 4 weeks later. Nephrectomy followed 15 Gy stereotactic body radiation by 4 weeks. The patient's renal cell carcinoma had clear cell pathology.

The starting material was blood, obtained from a patient whose treatment included radiotherapy and nephrectomy. This chain links TRBV30 with TRBJ1-5, with 7 bases that match TRBD1. The TCR sequence derives from a man aged 55 to 70 with renal cell carcinoma. The CDR3 bases are TGTGCCTGGAGTGAGGGGGCTGCCATGCGGGCCCAGCATTTT. Its translation: CAWSEGAAMRAQHF.